These 7 T cell receptor beta chains originate from one sample sequenced in a study of T cells in Graves' hyperthyroidism and ophthalmopathy. The source material, RNA transcripts, was used to amplify TCR beta CDR3 regions. Using the HTBI primer set, a first-round RT-PCR was run on the TCR CDR3. TCRdb recomputed calls from the multiplex PCR reads with MiXCR, one row per CDR3 protein. The sample holds approximately 480,000 distinct CDR3 sequences, less than 25% seen once. The material sequenced was blood. The receptor set was obtained from a man aged 18 to 35 with Graves' hyperthyroidism.

This clonotype has ten or more counts. The chain combines TRBV24-1 with TRBJ1-1, with 7 bases identical to TRBD1. This CDR3 has 11 amino acids. Germline V lookup: CDR1 KGHDR, CDR2 SFDVKD. The V and J ends lost 7 bases and 7 bases, in that order; junction bases with no gene match: 2. In nucleotides, the CDR3 is TGTGCCACCAGGAGGGACAGTGAAGCTTTCTTT. Translated: CATRRDSEAFF.

The chain joins TRBV28 to TRBJ1-2, with 7 bases that match TRBD1. The J segment lost 0 bases and the V segment lost 11 bases, leaving 9 bases of the junction unmatched. The CDR3 loop spans 14 amino acids. The germline CDR1 and CDR2 sequences are MDHEN and SYDVKM. CDR3 sequence (DNA): TGTGCCTGCGATGGGACAGATACTAACTATGGCTACACCTTC. Translated, it gives CACDGTDTNYGYTF.

This clonotype was seen repeatedly, ten times or more. V and J are TRBV27 and TRBJ1-1, with 7 nucleotides matching TRBD1. J was trimmed by 1 base and V by 6 bases; bases with no gene match: 8. Germline V lookup: CDR1 MNHEY, CDR2 SMNVEV (reference sequence). CDR3 size: 15 residues. The CDR3 reads CASSPTWTGNTEAFF. CDR3 DNA sequence: TGTGCCAGCAGCCCAACCTGGACAGGGAACACTGAAGCTTTCTTT.

The table lists this clonotype with many counts. The chain joins TRBV28 to TRBJ1-1; D is unresolved. Germline CDR1 MDHEN, CDR2 SYDVKM. The CDR3 length is 13 residues. Trimming left V 6 bases short and J 0 bases short, with 8 bases between. This chain's CDR3 is CASSGNMNTEAFF. Written as DNA, the CDR3 is TGTGCCAGCAGCGGGAACATGAACACTGAAGCTTTCTTT.

The table lists this clonotype with many counts. The chain couples TRBV6-1 to TRBJ2-5, with TRBD2 identical over 7 bases. CDR3 length: 12 amino acids. Germline V CDR1 and CDR2: MNHNS, SASEGT. Trimming at V came to 7 bases and at J to 5 bases, leaving 4 bases not matched to a gene. The CDR3 is CASKEGGETQYF. CDR3 bases: TGTGCCAGCAAAGAGGGAGGGGAGACCCAGTACTTC.

CDR3 protein: CASSYDTAVNTGELFF. Here the CDR3 DNA reads TGTGCCAGCAGTTACGATACAGCCGTGAACACCGGGGAGCTGTTTTTT. The chain uses TRBV6-5 and TRBJ2-2, with D unclear. Per the germline V gene, CDR1 is MNHEY and CDR2 is SVGAGI. This CDR3 has 16 amino acids. Trimming pared 2 bases from V and 1 base from J, leaving 11 bases between.

This clonotype showed up many times. This chain connects TRBV2 to TRBJ1-5, with 7 bases that match TRBD1. Germline CDR1 SNHLY, CDR2 FYNNEI. The CDR3 totals 16 residues. Losses at the gene ends were 4 bases for V and 0 bases for J; bases not matched to a gene: 6. Written as DNA, the CDR3 is TGTGCCAGCAGTGCGGGACAGCCTTATAGCAATCAGCCCCAGCATTTT. Its protein is CASSAGQPYSNQPQHF.